This T cell receptor beta chain came from a study of cytomegalovirus exposure and HLA in healthy donors (dated by TCRdb to the late 2010s). About the study as a whole: A later analysis indicated that the 130 or so validation repertoires were generated on the platform also employed for the 666 repertoires of the first cohort. The study aimed to test whether signatures of past pathogen exposure could be identified by cataloging public T cell receptors. A separate validation cohort of 100 to 150 different subjects was used in addition to the approximately 700-subject first cohort. To predict cytomegalovirus infection status, the study brought together high-throughput TCR immunosequencing, statistical association of individual TCRs with disease status, and machine learning. What the research found in general, with its limitations: All 120 or so repertoires were used to score co-occurrence in the validation cohort in a later analysis, because that analysis had no HLA typing for the cohort. A later analysis found that TCRs clustered in the first cohort also tended to co-occur in the approximately 120 validation repertoires, with 94% of cluster scores above 0. Cytomegalovirus status was reported to be diagnosed by the classifier with high specificity and sensitivity in both the original and validation cohorts. In the study, about 150 TCR beta chains were listed as associated with cytomegalovirus. A few of the identified cytomegalovirus-associated TCR beta chains were confirmed in vitro to be specific for cytomegalovirus antigens. The authors suggested that the approach could potentially be generalized to other disease states and immunological phenotypes. Most TCR sequences were seen in very few donors, while some public TCRs were found in many individuals.

As regards this clone: It has no known antigen specificity. Base qualities are missing; no much larger clone stands one base away.

Donors formed part of the validation cohort, which comprised 120 subjects and was distinct from the first cohort of 670 or so subjects. Preparation of the library involved the immunoSEQ multiplex PCR assay. Concerning the study's data processing: A statistical classification framework was developed to diagnose cytomegalovirus status using the catalog of TCR beta chain sequences. TCRdb's version of the immuneACCESS table is confined to in-frame rearrangements and falls short of the full clone set. An unresolved V gene accounts for under half of the shortfall where checked; the remainder is of unknown origin. That table furnishes V, J and clone size, whereas the DNA furnished D and trimming. The sample profile shows about 190,000 clones; approximately 84% of them were found once. The top ten clones comprise roughly 7% of the sample. Via the germline V gene, CDR1 is LGHNA and CDR2 YNFKEQ. Trimming takes 1 base from V and 2 bases from J, and the germline ends sit 6 bases apart. The CDR3 starts with the cysteine, ends with the phenylalanine, and has 14 residues. Only CDR3 DNA is held: 42 bases, read in frame from base 1.

Sequenced: PBMCs. The clonotype comes from a young man in good health and CMV-seropositive. This chain joins TRBV4-2 to TRBJ2-1, and the D gene may be TRBD2, 6 bases matching. The DNA sequence is TGTGCCAGCAGCCAAGGGAGGGCCTACAATGAGCAGTTCTTC. The resulting protein is CASSQGRAYNEQFF.